The TCR beta chain under discussion was sequenced for a study of regulatory T cells in long-lasting Graves disease (dated by TCRdb to about 2021). Background for the entire study: In the newly diagnosed Graves' disease group, patients had been taking antithyroid drugs for less than 3 months. Persistent Graves' disease patients were compared with newly diagnosed Graves' disease patients by peripheral blood TCR sequencing and RNA sequencing. The study was registered as a clinical trial and conducted in China. A total of around 35 samples underwent TCR sequencing: around 13 from persistent and roughly 20 from newly diagnosed Graves' disease patients. What the work shows at the level of the full study, not this receptor alone: Sequencing and analysis were limited to the TCR beta chain. Lower TCR Shannon entropy and fewer highly expanded clones were observed in persistent Graves' disease patients than in newly diagnosed patients, which suggested clonal expansion. The study examined only peripheral blood because the primary lesion, thyroid tissue, could not be accessed. The authors noted that the small sample size was a limitation that may lower accuracy. Patients with persistent disease shared more public clonotypes (around 2,700) than newly diagnosed patients did (966). Persistent disease showed preferential use of TRBV28, TRBJ1-2 and TRBJ2-5, whereas newly diagnosed disease favored TRBV20-1 and TRBJ2-1.

The germline V gene specifies MGHRA as CDR1 and YSYEKL as CDR2. V is pruned by 3 bases and J by 5 bases, leaving 9 bases of the junction without a gene match. The CDR3 runs 16 amino acids, cysteine and phenylalanine included. The retained sequence is limited to the CDR3, 48 bases, with the frame set at the first base. The time point label on this specimen signifies: newly diagnosed GD, antithyroid drugs for less than 3 months. For both TCR sequencing and RNA sequencing, RNA was extracted from PBMCs in TRIzol. Graves' disease was diagnosed according to American Thyroid Association guidelines. The patients came from an endocrinology department in Xi'an, China. Each patient gave 7 to 9.5 milliliters of peripheral blood, collected in an EDTA anticoagulant tube. Ficoll Paque Plus density gradient separation was used to isolate PBMCs, and no further T cell sorting was performed. An Agilent 2100 Bioanalyzer and agarose gel were used to check RNA quality, while a NanoDrop 2000 measured RNA concentration.

In the case of this clonotype: Its antigen remains undetermined. Per-base quality was not reported, and no clone a single base away is much larger than it.

Receptor libraries were prepared by multiplex PCR. Sequencing relied on an Illumina HiSeq 4000. CDR3 regions were amplified by Arm-PCR with iRepertoire HTBI primers to construct TCR beta libraries. Gel purification was performed on PCR products prior to sequencing. Processing in the source paper ran as follows. Gene usage analysis of CDR3 amino acid clonotypes used the approximately 62 TRBV and some 13 TRBJ segments found across samples. Filtered high-quality paired reads were merged into contigs using COPE and FqMerger. BLAST was used to align contigs to IMGT TRBV, TRBD and TRBJ reference genes, and CDR3 was defined according to IMGT. Any clonotype with a frequency above 0.1% was classified as a highly expanded clone. Repertoire diversity was measured by Shannon entropy, and V-J evenness by the Gini coefficient. Clonotypes shared by more than one individual were considered public. The raw public reads went through TCRdb reprocessing: fastp at Q25, MiXCR clone calling, in-frame beta chains kept. Every CDR3 protein is listed once, alongside the most common genes and DNA of its rows. These V and J calls derive from TCRdb rather than the authors' analysis. This sample comprises roughly 520,000 distinct CDR3 sequences, more than 10% of them detected only once. 8.9% of the sample is taken by the ten largest.

These data also formed part of another study, on T cells in Graves' hyperthyroidism and ophthalmopathy. The other study reports the following: Graves' hyperthyroidism was defined as stable when no progression to ophthalmopathy occurred over 18 months of follow-up. Hyperthyroidism patients were newly diagnosed, had a disease duration of under 2 months, and were aged 18 to 65 years. Patients with uncontrolled infections, other autoimmune diseases, pregnancy or lactation were excluded. Diagnoses were established on the basis of clinical symptoms, serum thyroxine and TRAb, thyroid ultrasound, and orbital computed tomography. For the first round of RT-PCR on the TCR CDR3, the HTBI primer set was used together with the Qiagen OneStep RT-PCR kit. Most expanded thyroid clonotypes (frequency above 0.001) were also found in blood, which suggests that blood repertoires may mirror thyroid immune responses. A 13 V-J signature model separated ophthalmopathy from stable hyperthyroidism, with roughly 88% sensitivity and about 81% specificity in cross-validation and 80%/75% in testing. During validation, the model predicted progression to ophthalmopathy a median of about 6.3 months ahead of onset, with around 71% sensitivity and around 72% specificity. To identify TCR V-J signatures that set the groups apart, the researchers used a discovery cohort of approximately 98 patients, made up of 43 with Graves' ophthalmopathy and some 58 with stable Graves' hyperthyroidism. An independent validation cohort of under 20 hyperthyroidism patients and some 15 patients who later progressed to ophthalmopathy tested prospective prediction of ophthalmopathy. The 80 to 100 discovery patients were randomly divided into training and test sets at a 7:3 ratio. In addition, the study compared T-cell repertoires in thyroid tissue and in blood from six Graves' hyperthyroidism patients. After blood sampling, hyperthyroidism patients were treated with methimazole at a starting dose of 30 mg daily, and ophthalmopathy patients were treated with high-dose intravenous methylprednisolone. Libraries were constructed in a second round of multiplex PCR, after which size selection and purification were performed. Paired-end sequencing of the libraries was performed with 100 bp reads on an Illumina HiSeq2000. SOAPnuke was used to process the raw data, removing reads that contained adapters or uncalled bases, had a mean Phred below 15, or lacked an exact match to the constant primer or identifier. High-quality paired reads were merged with COPE v1.2.5, and unique nucleotide sequences were defined as clonotypes. MiTCR v1.1 was used to align the clonotypes against IMGT TRBV, TRBD and TRBJ reference segments. Only V-J combinations with frequency above 0.0001, covering about 99% of repertoires, were analysed. A TCS score was defined as the ratio between F50 (clonal expansion) and ExV (chaos), using BLOSUM62-based TCRdist between CDR3 peptides within each V-J. Welch's t-statistics and random forest reduced approximately 520 V-J features to 13, which were used in a naive Bayes classifier (R e1071). Sample size was not statistically predetermined, and blinding of investigators to group allocation was not performed. The paper describes TCR Vbeta CDR3 sequencing of 135 peripheral blood samples, made up of fewer than 50 ophthalmopathy patients, some 80 hyperthyroidism patients and 17 progressor patients.

The chain joins TRBV4-1 to TRBJ2-1, and 8 junctional nucleotides match TRBD2. The sequences come from peripheral blood mononuclear cells (PBMCs), collected at new diagnosis, from a patient treated with antithyroid drugs. This clonotype originated in a woman in her twenties or thirties with Graves disease. Donor details come from another sample of the same person, matched by shared clones. The CDR3 region reads CASSQPTGLVHNEQFF. The nucleotide sequence reads as follows: TGCGCCAGCAGCCAGCCTACGGGACTAGTGCACAATGAGCAGTTCTTC.